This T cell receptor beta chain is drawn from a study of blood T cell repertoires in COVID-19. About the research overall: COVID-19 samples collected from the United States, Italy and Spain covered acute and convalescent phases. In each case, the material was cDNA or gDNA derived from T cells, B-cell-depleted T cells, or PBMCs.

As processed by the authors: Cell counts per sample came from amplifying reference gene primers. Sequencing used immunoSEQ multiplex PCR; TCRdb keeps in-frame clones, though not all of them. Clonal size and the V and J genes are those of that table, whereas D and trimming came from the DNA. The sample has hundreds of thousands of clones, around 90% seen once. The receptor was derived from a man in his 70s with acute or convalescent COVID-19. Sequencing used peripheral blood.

CDR3 DNA: TGCGCCAGCAGCTTGTCTAGCGGGATGGCAGAGACCCAGTACTTC. Its protein product is CASSLSSGMAETQYF. This chain joins TRBV5-1 and TRBJ2-5; 9 nucleotides line up with TRBD2. Germline CDR1 and CDR2: SGHRS and YFSETQ. This CDR3 region has 15 residues. Trimming took 1 base from V and 4 from J; bases not matched to a gene: 5.